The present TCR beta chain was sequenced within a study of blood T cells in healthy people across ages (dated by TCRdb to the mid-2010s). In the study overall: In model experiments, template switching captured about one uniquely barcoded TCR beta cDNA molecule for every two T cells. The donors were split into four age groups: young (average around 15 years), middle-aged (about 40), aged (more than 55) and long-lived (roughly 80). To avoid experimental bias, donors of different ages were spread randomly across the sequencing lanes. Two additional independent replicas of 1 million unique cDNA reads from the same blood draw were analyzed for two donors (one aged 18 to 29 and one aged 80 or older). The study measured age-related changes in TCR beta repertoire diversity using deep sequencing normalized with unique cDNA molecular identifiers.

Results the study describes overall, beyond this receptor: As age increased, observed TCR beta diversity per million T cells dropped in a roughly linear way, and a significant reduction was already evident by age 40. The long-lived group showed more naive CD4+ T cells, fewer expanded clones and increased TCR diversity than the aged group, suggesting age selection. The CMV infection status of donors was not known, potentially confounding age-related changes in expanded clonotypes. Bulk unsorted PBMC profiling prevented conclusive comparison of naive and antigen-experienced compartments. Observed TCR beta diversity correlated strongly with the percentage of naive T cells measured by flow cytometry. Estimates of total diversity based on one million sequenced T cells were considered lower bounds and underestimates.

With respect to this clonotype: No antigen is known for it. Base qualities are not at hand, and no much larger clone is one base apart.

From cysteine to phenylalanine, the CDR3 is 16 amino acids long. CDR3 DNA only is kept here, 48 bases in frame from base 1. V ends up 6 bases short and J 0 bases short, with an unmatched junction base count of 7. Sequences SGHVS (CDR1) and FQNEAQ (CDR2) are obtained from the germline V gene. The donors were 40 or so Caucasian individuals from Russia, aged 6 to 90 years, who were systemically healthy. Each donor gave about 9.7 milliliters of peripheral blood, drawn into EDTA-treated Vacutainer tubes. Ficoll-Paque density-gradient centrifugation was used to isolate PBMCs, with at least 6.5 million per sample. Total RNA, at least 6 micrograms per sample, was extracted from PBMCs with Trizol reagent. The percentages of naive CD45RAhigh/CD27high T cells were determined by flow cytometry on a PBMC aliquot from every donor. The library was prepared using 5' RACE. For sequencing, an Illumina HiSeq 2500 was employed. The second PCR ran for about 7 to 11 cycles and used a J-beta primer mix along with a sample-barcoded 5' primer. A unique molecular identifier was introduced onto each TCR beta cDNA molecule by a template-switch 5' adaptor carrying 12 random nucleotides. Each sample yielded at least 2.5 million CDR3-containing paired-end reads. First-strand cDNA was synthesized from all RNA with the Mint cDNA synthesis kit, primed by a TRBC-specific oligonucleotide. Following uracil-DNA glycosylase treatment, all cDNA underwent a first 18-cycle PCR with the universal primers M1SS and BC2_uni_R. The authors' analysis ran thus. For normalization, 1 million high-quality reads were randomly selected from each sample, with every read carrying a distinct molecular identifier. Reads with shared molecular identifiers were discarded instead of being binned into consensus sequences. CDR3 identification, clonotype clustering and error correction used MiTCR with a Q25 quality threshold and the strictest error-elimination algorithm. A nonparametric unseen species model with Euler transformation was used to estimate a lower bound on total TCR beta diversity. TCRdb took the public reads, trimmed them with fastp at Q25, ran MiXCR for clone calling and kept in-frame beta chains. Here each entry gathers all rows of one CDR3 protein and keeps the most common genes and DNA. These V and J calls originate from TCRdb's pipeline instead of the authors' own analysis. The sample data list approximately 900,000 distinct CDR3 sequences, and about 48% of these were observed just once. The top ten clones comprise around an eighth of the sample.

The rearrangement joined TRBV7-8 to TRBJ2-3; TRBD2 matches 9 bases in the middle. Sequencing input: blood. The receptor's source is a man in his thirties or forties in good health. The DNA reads TGTGCCAGCAGAAGTACTAGCGGGCTTAGCACAGATACGCAGTATTTT. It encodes CASRSTSGLSTDTQYF.